Below, 32 T cell receptor beta chains from the same sample are listed, as sequenced in a study of blood T cell repertoires in COVID-19 (dated by TCRdb to 2018 to 2021). The receptor library was made with the immunoSEQ multiplex PCR assay. TCRdb's version of the immuneACCESS table is confined to in-frame rearrangements and falls short of the full clone set. An unresolved V gene accounts for under half of the shortfall where checked; the remainder is of unknown origin. A total of around 160,000 clones appear in this sample, around 87% of them only once. Around a tenth of the sample comes from the top ten. Sequences were obtained from peripheral blood. The origin of the receptors is a woman between 70 and 85 years old with COVID-19, enrolled during active disease.

This clone was found a few times. This chain uses TRBV27 with TRBJ1-2, with TRBD1 identical over 12 bases. Germline assignment: CDR1 MNHEY and CDR2 SMNVEV (reference sequence). The CDR3 runs 17 residues. V trimming: 5 bases; J trimming: 4 bases; junction bases outside the gene matches: 11. The CDR3 reads CASSHSRGQGAGYGYTF. CDR3 coding DNA: TGTGCCAGCAGTCACTCCCGGGGACAGGGGGCCGGCTATGGCTACACCTTC.

The chain joins TRBV27 to TRBJ2-2, with 10 bases lining up with TRBD2. V shed 2 bases and J 8 bases; nucleotides not matched to a gene: 8. This CDR3 has 16 amino acids. Germline-derived CDR1 and CDR2 are MNHEY and SMNVEV (reference sequence). As DNA, the CDR3 is TGTGCCAGCAGTTTAAAGGGACTAGCGAGCCCGGGGGAGCTGTTTTTT. Residues: CASSLKGLASPGELFF.

V is TRBV29-1 and J is TRBJ2-5; D is undetermined. The CDR3 is made up of 12 amino acids. Germline lookup yields CDR1 SQVTM and CDR2 ANQGSEA. V lost 7 bases and J 3 bases, leaving 12 bases between the germline ends. The CDR3 DNA reads as TGCAGCGCCAACTCCGGAGAAGAGACCCAGTACTTC. This encodes CSANSGEETQYF.

CDR3 region: CASSPRQGFSNQPQHF. The CDR3 bases are TGTGCCAGCAGCCCCCGACAGGGTTTCAGCAATCAGCCCCAGCATTTT. The chain links TRBV7-2 to TRBJ1-5; 7 bases fit TRBD1. The CDR3 is made up of 16 amino acids. CDR1 SGHTA and CDR2 FQGNSA come from the germline V gene. Trimming cost V 5 bases and J 1 base; bases outside gene matches: 8.

The rearrangement links TRBV19 to TRBJ1-5; D remains unclear. From germline, CDR1 is LNHDA and CDR2 SQIVND (reference sequence). V shed 7 bases and J shed 4 bases, with 14 bases lying between them. The CDR3 covers 14 residues. The CDR3 nucleotides are TGTGCCAGTAAGCGGGAGGGTCCGAATCAGCCCCAGCATTTT. This codes for CASKREGPNQPQHF.

The rearrangement joins TRBV2 to TRBJ1-4; the match to TRBD1 covers 8 bases. Germline V CDR1 and CDR2: SNHLY, FYNNEI. This CDR3 has 16 residues. V dropped 8 bases and J dropped 7; count of bases not matched to a gene: 15. In DNA, the CDR3 is TGTGCCAGCTCAATAAATCCGGGACAGGCGGGTGAAAAACTGTTTTTT. Protein: CASSINPGQAGEKLFF.

The V and J genes are TRBV19 and TRBJ1-4; D remains unclear. Germline lookup yields CDR1 LNHDA and CDR2 SQIVND (reference sequence). The V gene lost 6 bases and the J gene lost 3 bases, with 11 bases spanning the gap. CDR3 size: 14 residues. The DNA for the CDR3 is TGTGCCAGTAGCGGTTTACCTGCTAATGAAAAACTGTTTTTT. This sequence encodes CASSGLPANEKLFF.

The chain employs TRBV6-1 and TRBJ1-2, with 9 bases matching TRBD1. The CDR3 consists of 17 residues. From germline, CDR1 is MNHNS and CDR2 SASEGT. V dropped 6 bases and J dropped 3; count of bases not matched to a gene: 14. The CDR3 coding sequence is TGTGCCAGCAGAGAATCTCCCGGGACAGGGATATACTATGGCTACACCTTC. This sequence encodes CASRESPGTGIYYGYTF.

The V gene is TRBV19, the J gene TRBJ2-1; 10 bases line up with TRBD2. Germline V gene sequence: CDR1 LNHDA, CDR2 SQIVND (reference sequence). V shed 0 bases, J shed 8 bases, and the junction held 13 bases outside the gene matches. The CDR3 loop spans 18 amino acids. CDR3 nucleotide sequence: TGTGCCAGTAGTATAGAGGCCCCCTCTAGCGGGGGAAGAGATGAGCAGTTCTTC. Protein product: CASSIEAPSSGGRDEQFF.

The V call is TRBV19, the J call TRBJ1-4; TRBD1 aligns across 9 bases. The germline CDR1 and CDR2 sequences are LNHDA and SQIVND (reference sequence). The CDR3 sequence is 14 residues long. After removal of 4 bases from V and 7 bases from J, the junction contained 4 bases not matched to a gene. The CDR3 loop reads CASSNDRGTEKLFF. CDR3 DNA sequence: TGTGCCAGTAGTAACGACAGGGGGACTGAAAAACTGTTTTTT.

The CDR3 protein is CASSKERDNTYNEQFF. CDR3 nucleotides: TGTGCCAGCAGCAAAGAACGGGACAACACCTACAATGAGCAGTTCTTC. The chain combines TRBV21-1 with TRBJ2-1; the listed D gene, TRBD1, was not tested against the DNA. TRBV21-1 corresponds to a pseudogene. CDR3 length: 16 amino acids.

This sequence joins TRBV28 and TRBJ1-6; perhaps TRBD1 as D (5 bases). The V gene lost 3 bases and the J gene lost 10 bases, with 22 bases spanning the gap. This CDR3 is 17 amino acids long. The germline CDR1 and CDR2 sequences are MDHEN and SYDVKM. Written as DNA, the CDR3 is TGTGCCAGCAGTTTTGGATATATGCAGGGCTTCCTATCACCCCTCCACTTT. This gives the protein CASSFGYMQGFLSPLHF.

This clone was found once. The chain employs TRBV7-3 and TRBJ2-2, with D possibly matching TRBD1 (6 bases). V dropped 4 bases and J dropped 2 bases, with 11 bases sitting between them. CDR1 is SGHTA and CDR2 is FQGTGA in the germline V gene. The CDR3 totals 15 residues. The CDR3 is CASSSGTPNTGELFF. DNA of the CDR3: TGTGCCAGCAGCTCCGGGACACCAAACACCGGGGAGCTGTTTTTT.

The chain has TRBV4-1 and TRBJ1-5, with D possibly matching TRBD1 (5 bases). The germline V gene has CDR1 MGHRA and CDR2 YSYEKL. V was trimmed by 6 bases and J by 4 bases, leaving 13 bases between them. The CDR3 contains 14 residues. In DNA form, the CDR3 reads TGCGCCAGCAGACCCACAGGTTTTAATCAGCCCCAGCATTTT. Translating it yields CASRPTGFNQPQHF.

CDR3 sequence: CASSLGLAGVQETQYF. CDR3 in DNA: TGCGCCAGCAGCTTGGGGCTAGCGGGGGTACAAGAGACCCAGTACTTC. The chain has TRBV5-1 and TRBJ2-5; 10 bases match TRBD2. This CDR3 is built from 16 residues. V dropped 0 bases and J dropped 2; count of bases not matched to a gene: 4. Germline V CDR1 and CDR2: SGHRS, YFSETQ.

The J gene is TRBJ2-2, the V gene TRBV2, with 10 bases aligning to TRBD1. V lost 6 bases, J lost 3 bases, and 4 bases stayed unmatched. This CDR3 region has 15 residues. Germline CDR1 is SNHLY and CDR2 is FYNNEI. The CDR3 DNA reads TGTGCCAGCAGGGGGACAGGGGCCGACACCGGGGAGCTGTTTTTT. Translating gives CASRGTGADTGELFF.

The chain recombines TRBV11-3 with TRBJ2-2, with D perhaps TRBD1 (5 bases). The CDR3 covers 14 residues. Trimming shortened V by 6 bases and J by 4 bases, and 12 bases separated the two germline ends. Germline V gene sequence: CDR1 SGHNT, CDR2 YENEEA. The CDR3 sequence: CASRGASFTGELFF. DNA for the CDR3: TGTGCCAGCAGAGGGGCCTCCTTCACCGGGGAGCTGTTTTTT.

V is TRBV7-8 and J is TRBJ1-5; no clear D. CDR1 and CDR2 from the germline V gene are SGHVS and FQNEAQ. V lost 5 bases and J lost 9, with 11 bases in between. This CDR3 region has 12 residues. CDR3 amino acids: CASSQAGTPQHF. In DNA, the CDR3 is TGTGCCAGCAGCCAAGCCGGTACGCCCCAGCATTTT.

The V call is TRBV7-6, the J call TRBJ2-2; the match to TRBD1 covers 9 bases. Germline trimming cut 1 base from V and 0 bases from J; bases unmatched to any gene: 0. The CDR3 sequence is 16 residues long. From germline, CDR1 is SGHVS and CDR2 FNYEAQ. This CDR3 is CASSLGTGANTGELFF. CDR3 coding DNA: TGTGCCAGCAGCTTAGGGACAGGGGCGAACACCGGGGAGCTGTTTTTT.

The rearrangement uses TRBV7-8 and TRBJ2-3; 11 nucleotides match TRBD2. Per germline, CDR1 SGHVS and CDR2 FQNEAQ. CDR3 length: 16 amino acids. With V trimmed by 6 bases and J by 4 bases, 9 bases remained unmatched. CDR3 amino acids: CASRLAGGRYPDTQYF. CDR3 bases: TGTGCCAGCAGGCTAGCGGGGGGTCGCTACCCAGATACGCAGTATTTT.

The J gene is TRBJ2-3, the V gene TRBV2; D is possibly TRBD2 (5 bases). Per germline, CDR1 SNHLY and CDR2 FYNNEI. This CDR3 comprises 14 residues. V was pared by 8 bases and J by 2 bases, with 14 bases between. In DNA form, the CDR3 reads TGTGCCAGCTGCGAGGCTAGCATCACAGATACGCAGTATTTT. Translation: CASCEASITDTQYF.

The chain is built from TRBV4-1 and TRBJ1-2, with D possibly being TRBD1 (6 bases). The germline V gene has CDR1 MGHRA and CDR2 YSYEKL. This CDR3 comprises 15 residues. Trimming left V 2 bases short and J 8 bases short, with 18 bases between. CDR3 protein: CASSQPLTGLKGYTF. In nucleotides, the CDR3 is TGCGCCAGCAGCCAACCCCTAACAGGGTTGAAAGGCTACACCTTC.

The V call is TRBV29-1, the J call TRBJ2-7; D possibly corresponds to TRBD2 (7 bases). CDR1 is SQVTM, CDR2 ANQGSEA, per germline. The ends were cut back, 6 bases at V and 2 bases at J, with 20 bases in the middle. The CDR3 runs to 15 residues. The CDR3 region is CSVAGGGPQTYEQYF. The CDR3 DNA reads as TGCAGCGTGGCTGGGGGGGGGCCCCAGACCTACGAGCAGTACTTC.

J is TRBJ1-1 and V is TRBV29-1; 9 nucleotides line up with TRBD1. The V and J ends lost 5 bases and 0 bases, in that order; junction bases with no gene match: 10. Germline V lookup: CDR1 SQVTM, CDR2 ANQGSEA. The CDR3 spans 16 residues. CDR3 nucleotides: TGCAGCGTTCCAGGACAGGGGCCATTGTTGAACACTGAAGCTTTCTTT. Translation: CSVPGQGPLLNTEAFF.

The chain joins TRBV2 to TRBJ2-5; possible D gene TRBD2, 6 bases. Trimming cost V 4 bases and J 1 base, with 16 bases left between them. CDR1 is SNHLY, CDR2 FYNNEI, per germline. The CDR3 is 16 amino acids. The CDR3 reads CASSAEGGVLQETQYF. The CDR3 DNA is TGTGCCAGCAGTGCGGAGGGCGGGGTCCTCCAAGAGACCCAGTACTTC.

Worth noting for this clone: Different DNA sequences within this sample yield the same CDR3. The chain uses TRBV5-1 and TRBJ1-1, with D uncertain. V lost 2 bases and J lost 3, with 8 bases in between. CDR3 length: 13 amino acids. CDR1 SGHRS and CDR2 YFSETQ come from the germline V gene. The CDR3 is CASSFGGDTEAFF. The CDR3, as DNA: TGCGCCAGCAGCTTTGGAGGCGACACTGAAGCTTTCTTT.

This chain connects TRBV10-3 to TRBJ2-3; the match to TRBD1 covers 9 bases. CDR3 length: 14 residues. Per the germline V gene, CDR1 is ENHRY and CDR2 is SYGVKD. With V trimmed by 9 bases and J by 2 bases, 6 bases remained unmatched. CDR3 nucleotide sequence: TGTGCCATAGACAGGGGGAGGCTCACAGATACGCAGTATTTT. Translated: CAIDRGRLTDTQYF.

The J gene is TRBJ1-3, the V gene TRBV11-2; TRBD1 might be the D (6 bases). Germline CDR1 SGHAT, CDR2 FQNNGV. Trimming took 10 bases from V and 1 from J, leaving 26 bases between them. The CDR3 totals 18 residues. CDR3 in amino acids: CATQAGDQGGISGNTIYF. The CDR3 nucleotides are TGTGCCACTCAGGCCGGGGATCAAGGGGGAATTTCTGGAAACACCATATATTTT.

V is TRBV4-1 and J is TRBJ2-2, with D possibly TRBD1 on 6 matching bases. This CDR3 spans 15 amino acids. CDR1 and CDR2 (germline): MGHRA, YSYEKL. With 4 bases removed from V and 4 bases from J, the gap between germline ends came to 13 bases. The CDR3 sequence: CASSLVQGPTGELFF. CDR3 coding DNA: TGCGCCAGCAGCCTTGTTCAGGGGCCCACCGGGGAGCTGTTTTTT.

In its sample, this clone was seen once. The genes are TRBV5-1 and TRBJ1-4; 7 nucleotides agree with TRBD1. Germline assignment: CDR1 SGHRS and CDR2 YFSETQ. The CDR3 runs to 14 residues. Losses at the gene ends were 0 bases for V and 8 bases for J; bases not matched to a gene: 4. CDR3 DNA: TGCGCCAGCAGCTTGGACAGGGGAACCGAAAAACTGTTTTTT. It encodes CASSLDRGTEKLFF. Using reference TRBV5-1 and TRBJ1-4 for the parts outside the CDR3, the full variable domain is KAGVTQTPRYLIKTRGQQVTLSCSPISGHRSVSWYQQTPGQGLQFLFEYFSETQRNKGNFPGRFSGRQFSNSRSEMNVSTLELGDSALYLCASSLDRGTEKLFFGSGTQLSVL.

This clone was detected only once. The CDR3 here is CASSQRGSTDTQYF. DNA for the CDR3: TGCGCCAGCAGCCAGCGGGGGAGCACAGATACGCAGTATTTT. This chain links TRBV5-1 with TRBJ2-3; 8 nucleotides match TRBD2. Per the germline V gene, CDR1 is SGHRS and CDR2 is YFSETQ. Trimming cost V 4 bases and J 0 bases; bases outside gene matches: 1. CDR3 length: 14 amino acids. The variable domain in full, with the rest retrieved from reference TRBV5-1 and TRBJ2-3, is KAGVTQTPRYLIKTRGQQVTLSCSPISGHRSVSWYQQTPGQGLQFLFEYFSETQRNKGNFPGRFSGRQFSNSRSEMNVSTLELGDSALYLCASSQRGSTDTQYFGPGTRLTVL.

As DNA, the CDR3 is TGTGCCACCAGCGGCACAAGGCTAGGCGCGCAGTTCTTC. The encoded protein is CATSGTRLGAQFF. V and J are TRBV15 and TRBJ2-1; D call uncertain. The CDR3 is made up of 13 amino acids. V shed 5 bases and J shed 12 bases, with 17 bases lying between them. Germline CDR1 and CDR2: LNHNV and YYDKDF (reference sequence).